A selection of T cell receptor beta chains follows, all from one sample in a study of CD8 T cells in ankylosing spondylitis. TCRdb processed the 5' RACE reads anew with MiXCR; each CDR3 protein has one entry. The table includes 250,000 or so distinct CDR3 sequences, more than 15% detected once. Sequencing input: blood, either unsorted or a sorted T cell fraction (not recorded which). The source of these receptors is a male donor with ankylosing spondylitis or in good health (not recorded which). Both conserved end residues are part of each CDR3. Each record gives: D gene, clone size, V gene, J gene, CDR3 protein, CDR3 DNA. A D gene is named only where the DNA matches it firmly. Clone size, where shown, is once, few, many, or a class for clones that have expanded.

>.|.|TRBV4-1|TRBJ2-5
CASSQEDSQETQYF
TGCGCCAGCAGCCAAGAGGACAGTCAAGAGACCCAGTACTTC
>.|many|TRBV3-1|TRBJ2-7
CASSQEEGRAYEQYF
TGTGCCAGCAGCCAAGAGGAAGGACGAGCCTACGAGCAGTACTTC
>.|.|TRBV3-1|TRBJ2-5
CASSQDPGGAETQYF
TGTGCCAGCAGCCAAGATCCCGGGGGCGCGGAGACCCAGTACTTC
>TRBD1|.|TRBV5-1|TRBJ2-7
CASRQWDSFSYEQYF
TGCGCCAGCAGACAGTGGGACAGTTTTTCGTACGAGCAGTACTTC
>.|many|TRBV20-1|TRBJ2-7
CSARGPGTSYEQYF
TGCAGTGCTAGAGGTCCCGGCACCTCCTACGAGCAGTACTTC
>TRBD1|few|TRBV7-8|TRBJ2-2
CASSLARDRDKNTGELFF
TGTGCCAGCAGCTTAGCACGAGACAGGGATAAGAACACCGGGGAGCTGTTTTTT
>.|few|TRBV29-1|TRBJ1-4
CSVEGQTNEKLFF
TGCAGCGTTGAAGGACAGACTAATGAAAAACTGTTTTTT
>.|few|TRBV6-5|TRBJ1-2
CASSYSVSPDGYTF
TGTGCCAGCAGTTACTCTGTTTCCCCAGATGGCTACACCTTC
>.|many|TRBV7-9|TRBJ2-3
CASSFTGHKLSTDTQYF
TGTGCCAGCAGCTTCACGGGACACAAGTTAAGCACAGATACGCAGTATTTT
>.|few|TRBV20-1|TRBJ2-1
CSARDHSGSYNEQFF
TGCAGTGCTAGAGACCACTCCGGCTCCTACAATGAGCAGTTCTTC
>.|many|TRBV12-3/TRBV12-4|TRBJ2-7
CASSFFDTYEQYF
TGTGCCAGCAGTTTCTTCGACACCTACGAGCAGTACTTC
>.|.|TRBV20-1|TRBJ2-7
CSARVDRSYYEQYF
TGCAGTGCTAGAGTGGACCGTAGCTACTACGAGCAGTACTTC
>TRBD2|many|TRBV7-9|TRBJ2-7
CASSPTGTSSYEQYF
TGTGCCAGCAGCCCCACAGGGACTAGCTCCTACGAGCAGTACTTC
>.|many|TRBV7-9|TRBJ2-2
CASSLVQNPNTGELFF
TGTGCCAGCAGCTTAGTCCAGAACCCGAACACCGGGGAGCTGTTTTTT
>.|.|TRBV24-1|TRBJ2-2
CASREATGELFF
TGTGCCAGCAGGGAGGCCACCGGGGAGCTGTTTTTT
>.|.|TRBV4-3|TRBJ2-3
CASSQGGWVDTQYF
TGCGCCAGCAGCCAAGGGGGATGGGTAGATACGCAGTATTTT
>.|few|TRBV7-6|TRBJ2-1
CASSLAVSVNYYNEQFF
TGTGCCAGCAGCTTAGCGGTTAGTGTCAACTACTACAATGAGCAGTTCTTC
>.|.|TRBV7-8|TRBJ2-1
CASSLGSGTQTPNEQFF
TGTGCCAGCAGCTTAGGGAGTGGGACGCAAACCCCTAATGAGCAGTTCTTC
>.|few|TRBV29-1|TRBJ2-3
CSVARGLTDTQYF
TGCAGCGTTGCAAGGGGCCTCACAGATACGCAGTATTTT
>.|few|TRBV6-1|TRBJ1-5
CASRLTGSKNQPQHF
TGTGCCAGCAGACTTACAGGGAGTAAAAATCAGCCCCAGCATTTT
>TRBD1|few|TRBV10-3|TRBJ2-1
CAISDTGAYEQFF
TGTGCCATCAGTGACACAGGGGCTTATGAGCAGTTCTTC
>.|few|TRBV11-1|TRBJ2-3
CASSSRLEDTQYF
TGTGCCAGCAGCTCGAGACTTGAAGATACGCAGTATTTT
>.|.|TRBV29-1|TRBJ1-1
CSAWTAEAFF
TGCAGCGCCTGGACAGCTGAAGCTTTCTTT
>TRBD2|many|TRBV20-1|TRBJ2-7
CSANRLAGAYEQYF
TGCAGTGCTAACAGACTAGCGGGGGCCTACGAGCAGTACTTC
>.|many|TRBV20-1|TRBJ1-2
CSARDPSLEYYGYTF
TGCAGTGCTAGAGACCCCTCTCTGGAGTACTATGGCTACACCTTC
>TRBD2|few|TRBV5-1|TRBJ2-1
CASSPGTSGTNEQFF
TGCGCCAGCAGCCCGGGGACTAGCGGGACAAATGAGCAGTTCTTC
>TRBD1|.|TRBV14|TRBJ2-2
CASSRDRGSTGELFF
TGTGCCAGCAGTCGAGACAGGGGATCCACCGGGGAGCTGTTTTTT
>TRBD1|many|TRBV4-1|TRBJ2-7
CASSAEPGQGVNEQYF
TGCGCCAGCAGCGCCGAACCGGGACAGGGTGTCAACGAGCAGTACTTC
>.|.|TRBV7-8|TRBJ2-7
CASSTLGHEQYF
TGTGCCAGCAGTACTCTGGGCCACGAGCAGTACTTC
>.|many|TRBV16|TRBJ1-1
CASSQGLGTEAFF
TGTGCCAGCAGCCAAGGCCTTGGCACTGAAGCTTTCTTT
>.|.|TRBV27|TRBJ2-5
CASSPIDLPETQYF
TGTGCCAGCAGTCCGATCGATCTACCAGAGACCCAGTACTTC
>.|.|TRBV12-3/TRBV12-4|TRBJ2-3
CASYPLAESTDTQYF
TGTGCCAGCTATCCTCTGGCGGAGAGCACAGATACGCAGTATTTT
>.|.|TRBV12-3/TRBV12-4|TRBJ2-5
CASGGAGRETQYF
TGTGCCAGCGGCGGGGCAGGGAGAGAGACCCAGTACTTC
>TRBD1|.|TRBV12-3/TRBV12-4|TRBJ2-7
CASSLGQGGLEQYF
TGTGCCAGCAGCCTCGGACAGGGAGGACTCGAGCAGTACTTC
>TRBD1|.|TRBV27|TRBJ1-1
CASGKTGGLREAFF
TGTGCCAGCGGAAAAACAGGGGGCCTTCGGGAAGCTTTCTTT
>.|few|TRBV12-3/TRBV12-4|TRBJ2-1
CASRPNGPGREEQFF
TGTGCCAGCAGACCGAACGGCCCGGGTCGGGAGGAGCAGTTCTTC
>TRBD1|.|TRBV5-5|TRBJ1-2
CASSPGQDLNRGYTF
TGTGCCAGCAGCCCCGGACAGGACTTGAATCGTGGGTACACCTTC
>.|.|TRBV5-1|TRBJ2-7
CASSLEAAYEQYF
TGCGCCAGCAGCTTGGAGGCAGCCTACGAGCAGTACTTC
>TRBD2|.|TRBV27|TRBJ2-7
CASSFGEGFHEQYF
TGTGCCAGCAGTTTTGGGGAGGGCTTCCACGAGCAGTACTTC
>.|.|TRBV5-5|TRBJ2-7
CASSPREGFYEQYF
TGTGCCAGCAGCCCGAGAGAGGGTTTCTACGAGCAGTACTTC
>.|.|TRBV11-2|TRBJ1-6
CASSFPSSYNSPLHF
TGTGCCAGCAGCTTCCCAAGCTCCTATAATTCACCCCTCCACTTT
>TRBD2|few|TRBV9|TRBJ2-6
CASSGRLAGGRPLEANVLTF
TGTGCCAGCAGCGGGAGACTAGCGGGAGGTCGTCCTTTGGAGGCCAACGTCCTGACTTTC
>.|.|TRBV12-3/TRBV12-4|TRBJ2-7
CASSPGLLYEQYF
TGTGCCAGCAGCCCCGGACTATTATACGAGCAGTACTTC
>.|.|TRBV15|TRBJ2-1
CATSGRGNDEQFF
TGTGCCACCAGCGGGAGGGGGAATGATGAGCAGTTCTTC
>.|many|TRBV6-5|TRBJ1-3
CASSLTLGSGNTIYF
TGTGCCAGCAGTTTGACGTTGGGATCTGGAAACACCATATATTTT
>.|many|TRBV20-1|TRBJ1-1
CSALRELGYFF
TGCAGTGCTCTCAGGGAACTGGGATATTTCTTT